This TCR beta chain is from a study of blood T cell repertoires in COVID-19. The overall study: Samples of COVID-19 (acute and convalescent) were obtained from the United States, Italy and Spain. PBMCs, B-cell-depleted T cells, or T cells were the source of the cDNA or gDNA that made up the material.

The authors' processing: By means of reference gene primer amplification, nucleated cell counts were estimated. Using immunoSEQ multiplex PCR, the repertoire was profiled, and TCRdb retains in-frame clones only, with some absent. That table is the source of V, J and clone size, and D and trimming were worked out from the DNA. The profile covers tens of thousands of clones, with just over 85% appearing a single time and 4.8% taken by the ten largest. Germline trimming cut 2 bases from V and 3 bases from J; bases unmatched to any gene: 9. The germline CDR1 and CDR2 sequences are SGHDT and YYEEEE. The CDR3 spans 16 residues.

The chain uses TRBV5-6 and TRBJ2-7; the match to TRBD1 covers 9 bases. The TCR was taken from an elderly woman with acute or convalescent COVID-19. The sequenced sample was peripheral blood. CDR3 in amino acids: CASSLIWGQGVYEQYF. CDR3 sequence (DNA): TGTGCCAGCAGCTTAATTTGGGGACAGGGTGTCTACGAGCAGTACTTC.